This is a list of T cell receptor beta chains from one sample in a study of cytomegalovirus exposure and HLA in healthy donors. Profiled with immunoSEQ multiplex PCR; TCRdb holds only in-frame clones, not every one. Of 250,000 to 400,000 clones in the sample, roughly 90% are singletons; the top ten hold approximately 0.96%. The material sequenced was PBMCs. The origin of the receptors is a man in his thirties or forties in good health and CMV-seronegative. CDR3s include the opening cysteine and the closing phenylalanine or tryptophan. The D gene is left open where the match is weak. The listing skips clone size in some rows; elsewhere it reads once, few, many or a size class.

TGCGCCAGCAGCTTACCCGGGACAGACTACAATGAGCAGTTCTTC,CASSLPGTDYNEQFF,TRBJ2-1,many,TRBD1,TRBV5-1
TGTGCCAGCAGCAGCAGGGACAGGGGGCGGGAGACTCCCGAGCAGTACTTC,CASSSRDRGRETPEQYF,TRBJ2-7,many,TRBD1,TRBV7-9
TGTGCCAGCAGCCAAGATCGGGGGGGGGAAGATACGCAGTATTTT,CASSQDRGGEDTQYF,TRBJ2-3,NA,TRBD2,TRBV4-2
TGTGCCACCGGGTCATATAGCAATCAGCCCCAGCATTTT,CATGSYSNQPQHF,TRBJ1-5,NA,NA,TRBV6-6
TGTGCCAGCAATTTTTACGGACAGAATGAAAAACTGTTTTTT,CASNFYGQNEKLFF,TRBJ1-4,NA,NA,TRBV2
TGTGCCAGCAGCTTTAGAGGGAATTCACCCCTCCACTTT,CASSFRGNSPLHF,TRBJ1-6,NA,NA,TRBV7-8
TGTGCCAGCAGTTCGCTTAGGCAGGGGGCGGGCGGCTACACCTTC,CASSSLRQGAGGYTF,TRBJ1-2,few,TRBD1,TRBV6-5
TGTGCCAGCAGCTTAGCGGGGGGGGCGTCCTACAATGAGCAGTTCTTC,CASSLAGGASYNEQFF,TRBJ2-1,NA,TRBD2,TRBV6-6
TGTGCCAGCAACATCCCCGGCGGGGTTTCCTACGAGCAGTACTTC,CASNIPGGVSYEQYF,TRBJ2-7,NA,NA,TRBV5-6
TGTGCCAGCAGCGTAGATCTAGCGGGGGGACAAGAGACCCAGTACTTC,CASSVDLAGGQETQYF,TRBJ2-5,NA,TRBD2,TRBV9
TGTGCCACCACAACCGAGGCAGCTGGAAACACCATATATTTT,CATTTEAAGNTIYF,TRBJ1-3,NA,NA,TRBV6-1
TGTGCCAGCAGCTCGGGAGGGACTGAAGCTTTCTTT,CASSSGGTEAFF,TRBJ1-1,NA,NA,TRBV7-9
TGTGCCAGCAGCCCCTCGGGACTAGCGGGGAACACCGGGGAGCTGTTTTTT,CASSPSGLAGNTGELFF,TRBJ2-2,NA,TRBD2,TRBV7-2
TGTGCCAGCAGCTTAGGAGTCAGGGAGGGCAATCAGCCCCAGCATTTT,CASSLGVREGNQPQHF,TRBJ1-5,NA,NA,TRBV11-3
TGTGCCAGCAGTTATGGGACACTGGAACGGGAGACCCAGTACTTC,CASSYGTLERETQYF,TRBJ2-5,NA,NA,TRBV6-9
TGTGCCAGTAGTATAGAGTCGGCTGGGGCCAACGTCCTGACTTTC,CASSIESAGANVLTF,TRBJ2-6,NA,NA,TRBV19
TGTGCCAGCAGCAACCCGGGACAGGGTTATGGCTACACCTTC,CASSNPGQGYGYTF,TRBJ1-2,NA,TRBD1,TRBV14
TGTGCCATCGGGACAGGGCCCTACGAGCAGTACTTC,CAIGTGPYEQYF,TRBJ2-7,NA,TRBD1,TRBV7-9
TGTGCCAGCAGTTCCGGGACAGGGAACACTGAAGCTTTCTTT,CASSSGTGNTEAFF,TRBJ1-1,NA,TRBD1,TRBV6-5
TGTGCCAGCAGCTTCCTTCGGGGGTCGTACAATGAGCAGTTCTTC,CASSFLRGSYNEQFF,TRBJ2-1,NA,NA,TRBV7-2
TGTGCCAGCAGCGTAGCAGGCAGCCGAGAGCAGTACTTC,CASSVAGSREQYF,TRBJ2-7,NA,NA,TRBV9
TGTGCCAGCAGTGAAGCCTCCTCTGGGGCCAACGTCCTGACTTTC,CASSEASSGANVLTF,TRBJ2-6,NA,NA,TRBV6-1
TGTGCCAGTAGTAGCAACCACAGGTGGGATAACTATGGCTACACCTTC,CASSSNHRWDNYGYTF,TRBJ1-2,NA,NA,TRBV19
TGTGCCAGCAGTGGACAGAACAGCAATCAGCCCCAGCATTTT,CASSGQNSNQPQHF,TRBJ1-5,few,NA,TRBV6-1
TGTGCCAGCACCTACAGAGTCACCGGGGAGCTGTTTTTT,CASTYRVTGELFF,TRBJ2-2,NA,NA,TRBV27
TGTGCCAGCAGTCGAGATATCCTCGGGGGAGATACGCAGTATTTT,CASSRDILGGDTQYF,TRBJ2-3,NA,NA,TRBV6-6
TGTGCCAGCAGCACCCGTGCAGGGTCCAATCAGCCCCAGCATTTT,CASSTRAGSNQPQHF,TRBJ1-5,NA,NA,TRBV7-2